These T cell receptor beta chains were read from a single sample in a study of cytomegalovirus exposure and HLA in healthy donors. Using immunoSEQ multiplex PCR, the repertoire was profiled, and TCRdb retains in-frame clones only, with some absent. The sample has around 53,000 clones, roughly 79% seen once. The sample was PBMCs. The source is a man aged 50-59 years in good health and CMV-seronegative. The CDR3 runs from the conserved cysteine through the conserved F or W.

v_gene	j_gene	CDR3aa
TRBV4-3	TRBJ2-3	CASSQEPGGPHTQYF
TRBV2	TRBJ2-5	CASRKEAETQYF
TRBV14	TRBJ2-5	CASSQDRGLVLYQETQYF
TRBV27	TRBJ1-6	CASSLLSQRGGGSYNSPLHF
TRBV5-4	TRBJ1-6	CASSLYRDNSPLHF
TRBV7-3	TRBJ2-6	CASSPQAGANVLTF
TRBV5-1	TRBJ2-7	CASSFLAGGSYEQYF
TRBV27	TRBJ1-1	CASSRGGVHTEAFF
TRBV4-1	TRBJ1-6	CASSQETPGQGTPLHF
TRBV5-1	TRBJ2-7	CASSLAGSYEQYF
TRBV7-2	TRBJ2-3	CASSLEGLETYTQYF
TRBV5-6	TRBJ1-6	CASSERQLLSSPLHF
TRBV5-1	TRBJ2-3	CASSDGTGIDTQYF
TRBV2	TRBJ2-7	CASSPSRGLGNEQYF